This T cell receptor (beta chain) derives from a study of shared clonotypes between healthy human individuals. Findings of the study overall: The study generally estimated greater richness for naive than memory subsets. Sampling included only blood; tissue repertoires likely differ.

The germline CDR1 and CDR2 sequences are MNHNS and SASEGT. V dropped 2 bases and J dropped 3; count of bases not matched to a gene: 10. This CDR3 is 17 amino acids long. Several immunoSEQ 96-well plates shared each subset's DNA, each plate a replicate. Measured with immunoSEQ multiplex PCR; TCRdb has only the in-frame clones, and not every one. The sample lists hundreds of thousands of clones; 90% to 97% were seen once. As concerns this clone: Its matching antigen is unknown.

Naive CD8 cells comprised CD45RO-negative, CCR7-positively selected cells, excluding terminally differentiated effector memory CD45RA+ cells. The chain has TRBV6-1 and TRBJ2-7; 10 bases align to TRBD1. This sequence originates from a woman younger than 45 in good health. Input material: naive CD8+ T cells sorted from blood. CDR3 amino acids: CASSEFGTGELGYEQYF. The CDR3 DNA follows: TGTGCCAGCAGTGAATTCGGGACAGGGGAGCTCGGCTACGAGCAGTACTTC.